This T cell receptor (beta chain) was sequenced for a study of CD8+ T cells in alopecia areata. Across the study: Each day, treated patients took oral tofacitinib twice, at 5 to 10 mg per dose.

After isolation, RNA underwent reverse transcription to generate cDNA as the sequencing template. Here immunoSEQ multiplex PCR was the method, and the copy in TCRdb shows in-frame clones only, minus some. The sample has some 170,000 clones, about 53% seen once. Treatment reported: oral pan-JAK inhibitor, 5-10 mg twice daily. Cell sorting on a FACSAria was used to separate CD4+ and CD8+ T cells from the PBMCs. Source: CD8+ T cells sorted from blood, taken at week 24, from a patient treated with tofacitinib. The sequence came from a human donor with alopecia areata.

The CDR3, as DNA: TGTGCCAGTAGAACAGGGGGAAGAAGCAATCAGCCCCAGCATTTT. It translates to CASRTGGRSNQPQHF. This chain links TRBV19 with TRBJ1-5, with 8 bases matching TRBD1. Germline V gene data show CDR1 as LNHDA and CDR2 as SQIVND (reference sequence). The CDR3 spans 15 residues. The V and J ends lost 6 bases and 1 base, in that order; junction bases with no gene match: 5.